The clone carrying this T cell receptor (beta chain) was observed a few times. Germline CDR1 SGHNT, CDR2 YYREEE (reference sequence). The CDR3 is 16 residues long. The junction had 3 bases not matched to a gene; V was cut back by 0 bases and J by 0 bases. The entry originates in a study of PD-L1 blockade in urothelial cancer. Sample contribution per patient ranged from 1 to 8, covering pretreatment and on-treatment. The repertoire was sequenced with immunoSEQ multiplex PCR; TCRdb's copy has only in-frame clones and lacks some. Among about 35,000 clones, around 80% were seen once, and the ten largest hold 3.5%.

The TCR sequence derives from a man in his 70s with urothelial cancer. The chain is built from TRBV5-4 and TRBJ2-1; the match to TRBD1 covers 7 bases. This sample comprised PBMCs, obtained around atezolizumab (anti-PD-L1) treatment. The CDR3 protein is CASSLAGQSSYNEQFF. In DNA form, the CDR3 reads TGTGCCAGCAGCTTGGCGGGACAGAGCTCCTACAATGAGCAGTTCTTC.